The 31 T cell receptor beta chains below come from one sample, sequenced in a study of PD-1 blockade in mismatch repair-deficient tumors. Libraries were prepared by immunoSEQ multiplex PCR; TCRdb keeps only in-frame clonotypes and omits some of them. The table lists about 14,000 clones, around 84% of them singletons, with under 2% in the top ten. Source: PBMCs, taken less than 15 weeks after starting pembrolizumab. All receptors come from an adult with mismatch repair-deficient cancer.

As for this clone: The limits of the CDR3 on the DNA are not certain, so only TCRdb's listed CDR3 is given. CDR3: CASSLEPPKRQDFRGTEAFF. The chain employs TRBV7-3 and TRBJ1-1; the table's TRBD1 call for D was not verified on the DNA. The CDR3 length is 20 residues, termini included. CDR1 and CDR2 (germline): SGHTA, FQGTGA.

There are a few counts of this clone. This chain uses TRBV6-1 with TRBJ2-7; perhaps TRBD1 as D (5 bases). Germline V gene sequence: CDR1 MNHNS, CDR2 SASEGT. Trimming removed 3 bases from V and 1 base from J, with 7 bases in between. This CDR3 comprises 13 residues. CDR3 region: CASSETESYEQYF. The DNA of the CDR3 is TGTGCCAGCAGTGAGACAGAATCCTACGAGCAGTACTTC.

The J gene is TRBJ2-3, the V gene TRBV12-5, with D tentatively TRBD2 (5 bases). This CDR3 is built from 13 residues. Between the trimmed V and J ends, which lost 3 bases and 1 base, there was a span of 5 bases. The germline CDR1 and CDR2 sequences are LGHNT and FRNRAP. CDR3 DNA sequence: TGTGCTAGTGGTTTTAGCGGCACAGATACGCAGTATTTT. Translated: CASGFSGTDTQYF.

The rearrangement uses TRBV5-1 and TRBJ1-1; D is ambiguous. Germline CDR1 reads SGHRS; CDR2 reads YFSETQ. This CDR3 region has 15 residues. Trimming shortened V by 2 bases and J by 3 bases, and 14 bases separated the two germline ends. CDR3 region: CASSLSRREDTEAFF. The CDR3 region has the DNA TGCGCCAGCAGCTTATCAAGGAGGGAAGACACTGAAGCTTTCTTT. Full variable domain (remainder filled in from reference TRBV5-1 and TRBJ1-1): KAGVTQTPRYLIKTRGQQVTLSCSPISGHRSVSWYQQTPGQGLQFLFEYFSETQRNKGNFPGRFSGRQFSNSRSEMNVSTLELGDSALYLCASSLSRREDTEAFFGQGTRLTVV.

V and J are TRBV11-2 and TRBJ2-1, with TRBD1 matching over 7 bases. V gave up 0 bases and J gave up 1 base; unmatched junction bases: 0. The germline V gene has CDR1 SGHAT and CDR2 FQNNGV. The CDR3 runs to 15 residues. CDR3 DNA sequence: TGTGCCAGCAGCTTAGAGGGACAGTCCTACAATGAGCAGTTCTTC. This translates into CASSLEGQSYNEQFF.

The V and J genes are TRBV4-1 and TRBJ2-7; TRBD1 agrees at 9 bases. There are 14 residues in the CDR3. Germline V gene lookup returns CDR1 MGHRA and CDR2 YSYEKL. The J segment lost 2 bases and the V segment lost 4 bases, leaving 3 bases of the junction unmatched. CDR3 in amino acids: CASSLDRGTYEQYF. In DNA form, the CDR3 reads TGCGCCAGCAGCCTGGACAGGGGTACCTACGAGCAGTACTTC.

This clone was seen a single time. The rearrangement links TRBV27 to TRBJ2-1; 8 bases map to TRBD2. The J segment lost 2 bases and the V segment lost 5 bases, leaving 14 bases of the junction unmatched. Per germline, CDR1 MNHEY and CDR2 SMNVEV (reference sequence). The CDR3 contains 18 residues. CDR3 amino acids: CASSTYRGSGIPYNEQFF. CDR3 bases: TGTGCCAGCAGTACATATAGGGGTAGCGGGATCCCCTACAATGAGCAGTTCTTC.

This chain connects TRBV18 to TRBJ2-1; weak D call: TRBD2 (5 bases). The CDR3 contains 15 residues. V was clipped by 3 bases and J by 3 bases, with 12 bases between them. Germline lookup yields CDR1 KGHSH and CDR2 LQKENI. The CDR3, as DNA: TGTGCCAGCTCACCTGGCCTGGGAGTCTACAATGAGCAGTTCTTC. It yields the protein CASSPGLGVYNEQFF.

The genes are TRBV15 and TRBJ2-5; D is unclear. There are 14 residues in the CDR3. Trimming cost V 0 bases and J 1 base, with 6 bases left between them. Germline-derived CDR1 and CDR2 are LNHNV and YYDKDF (reference sequence). CDR3 in DNA: TGTGCCACCAGCAGAGAGAACTTCCAAGAGACCCAGTACTTC. Translating gives CATSRENFQETQYF.

The table lists this clone with a few counts. V gene TRBV6-1 combines with J gene TRBJ2-7; possible D gene TRBD2, 5 bases. This CDR3 is 13 amino acids long. Germline assignment: CDR1 MNHNS and CDR2 SASEGT. Trimming took 6 bases from V and 3 from J, leaving 12 bases between them. CDR3 coding DNA: TGTGCCAGCAGGTGGCAAGAGGGCTACGAGCAGTACTTC. Translated, it gives CASRWQEGYEQYF.

This chain uses TRBV2 with TRBJ1-3; D is unclear. V dropped 6 bases and J dropped 4 bases, with 7 bases sitting between them. Germline CDR1 SNHLY, CDR2 FYNNEI. The CDR3 loop spans 12 amino acids. CDR3 sequence: CASSDRGNTIYF. In nucleotides, the CDR3 is TGTGCCAGCAGCGATAGAGGAAACACCATATATTTT. Combining the CDR3 with reference TRBV2 and TRBJ1-3 gives the whole variable domain EPEVTQTPSHQVTQMGQEVILRCVPISNHLYFYWYRQILGQKVEFLVSFYNNEISEKSEIFDDQFSVERPDGSNFTLKIRSTKLEDSAMYFCASSDRGNTIYFGEGSWLTVV.

This chain uses TRBV19 with TRBJ2-1; 8 nucleotides line up with TRBD1. This CDR3 is built from 14 residues. J lost 6 bases, V lost 5 bases, and 6 bases had no gene match. From germline, CDR1 is LNHDA and CDR2 SQIVND (reference sequence). The CDR3 loop is CASSPQDRVNEQFF. The CDR3 nucleotides are TGTGCCAGTAGTCCTCAGGACAGGGTCAATGAGCAGTTCTTC.

The gene calls are TRBV7-9 and TRBJ2-1; no reliable D call. The CDR3 spans 14 residues. Trimming pared 3 bases from V and 1 base from J, leaving 7 bases between. Germline CDR1 and CDR2: SEHNR and FQNEAQ (reference sequence). The CDR3 loop is CASSFDTSYNEQFF. CDR3 nucleotide sequence: TGTGCCAGCAGCTTTGACACGTCCTACAATGAGCAGTTCTTC.

This clone was detected only once. The V gene is TRBV11-2, the J gene TRBJ2-1; D not certain. Looked up from germline, CDR1 is SGHAT and CDR2 is FQNNGV. This CDR3 comprises 15 residues. Trimming pared 5 bases from V and 3 bases from J, leaving 14 bases between. CDR3 sequence (DNA): TGTGCCAGCAGCGATTTTAGCCTTTACTACAATGAGCAGTTCTTC. Its translation is CASSDFSLYYNEQFF.

CDR3 region: CASSPGTGAFYEQYF. Written as DNA, the CDR3 is TGTGCCAGCAGCCCCGGGACAGGGGCCTTCTACGAGCAGTACTTC. The chain employs TRBV28 and TRBJ2-7; 10 positions match TRBD1. Germline trimming cut 6 bases from V and 3 bases from J; bases unmatched to any gene: 8. The germline V gene has CDR1 MDHEN and CDR2 SYDVKM. The CDR3 contains 15 residues.

The count of this clone is one. J is TRBJ2-5 and V is TRBV4-1; the match to TRBD2 covers 10 bases. The CDR3 spans 14 residues. Unmatched junction bases numbered 2, after V lost 6 bases and J lost 1 base. Germline CDR1 MGHRA, CDR2 YSYEKL. CDR3 nucleotides: TGCGCCAGCAGTCGGACTAGCGGCCAAGAGACCCAGTACTTC. It is translated as CASSRTSGQETQYF.

The J gene is TRBJ2-3, the V gene TRBV6-5, with D perhaps matching TRBD2 (6 bases). The germline gives CDR1 MNHEY, CDR2 SVGAGI. The CDR3 is made up of 12 amino acids. Trimming removed 6 bases from V and 9 bases from J, with 13 bases in between. The CDR3 region is CASSQARGTQYF. Written as DNA, the CDR3 is TGTGCCAGCAGCCAGGCCCGGGGGACGCAGTATTTT.

The chain carries TRBV29-1 and TRBJ1-1, with 9 positions matching TRBD1. After removal of 2 bases from V and 5 bases from J, the junction contained 18 bases not matched to a gene. The CDR3 has 18 residues. Germline-derived CDR1 and CDR2 are SQVTM and ANQGSEA. This CDR3 reads CSVEMRVAPDRGWTEAFF. Here the CDR3 DNA reads TGCAGCGTTGAAATGAGGGTGGCGCCGGACAGGGGATGGACTGAAGCTTTCTTT.

V usage is TRBV5-1 and J usage is TRBJ2-7; maybe TRBD1 (6 bases). Germline CDR1 and CDR2: SGHRS and YFSETQ. The CDR3 runs to 14 residues. V was clipped by 0 bases and J by 9 bases, with 16 bases between them. CDR3 coding DNA: TGCGCCAGCAGCTTGGGTGAGTCTTTGACAGGGCAGTACTTC. Its translation: CASSLGESLTGQYF.

The gene calls are TRBV7-9 and TRBJ2-4; TRBD1 might be the D (6 bases). Trimming removed 3 bases from V and 5 bases from J, with 11 bases in between. Germline lookup yields CDR1 SEHNR and CDR2 FQNEAQ (reference sequence). The CDR3 spans 14 residues. CDR3 bases: TGTGCCAGCAGCTTTGGGGCAGGGGAAAACATTCAGTACTTC. Protein sequence: CASSFGAGENIQYF.

This rearrangement joins TRBV18 to TRBJ2-5; maybe TRBD1 (6 bases). The CDR3 has 15 residues. V was cut by 3 bases and J by 4 bases, with 15 bases left in between. Per germline, CDR1 KGHSH and CDR2 LQKENI. CDR3 bases: TGTGCCAGCTCACCCGCACAGGGTATTGGAGAGACCCAGTACTTC. Translating it yields CASSPAQGIGETQYF. Filled out from reference TRBV18 and TRBJ2-5, the complete variable domain reads NAGVMQNPRHLVRRRGQEARLRCSPMKGHSHVYWYRQLPEEGLKFMVYLQKENIIDESGMPKERFSAEFPKEGPSILRIQQVVRGDSAAYFCASSPAQGIGETQYFGPGTRLLVL.

The chain uses TRBV6-1 and TRBJ2-7; D might be TRBD1 (6 bases). Germline V gene sequence: CDR1 MNHNS, CDR2 SASEGT. The length of the CDR3 is 14 residues. V lost 3 bases and J lost 0, with 9 bases in between. DNA for the CDR3: TGTGCCAGCAGTGATGGGGGCTCCTCCTACGAGCAGTACTTC. Its protein is CASSDGGSSYEQYF.

This clone has a single count. The V call is TRBV5-1, the J call TRBJ2-1; D not resolved. The germline CDR1 and CDR2 sequences are SGHRS and YFSETQ. CDR3 size: 12 residues. With 4 bases removed from V and 3 bases from J, the gap between germline ends came to 5 bases. The CDR3 here is CASSLDYNEQFF. CDR3 in DNA: TGCGCCAGCAGCCTAGACTACAATGAGCAGTTCTTC.

CDR3 protein: CASSLTPRDRGNTEAFF. The CDR3 DNA reads as TGTGCCAGCAGCTTAACCCCTCGGGACAGGGGGAACACTGAAGCTTTCTTT. The chain joins TRBV7-3 to TRBJ1-1, with TRBD1 identical over 10 bases. V was pared by 0 bases and J by 1 base, with 5 bases of the junction left unmatched. CDR1 and CDR2 from the germline V gene are SGHTA and FQGTGA. CDR3 length: 17 residues. Complete variable domain (other parts from reference TRBV7-3 and TRBJ1-1): GAGVSQTPSNKVTEKGKYVELRCDPISGHTALYWYRQSLGQGPEFLIYFQGTGAADDSGLPNDRFFAVRPEGSVSTLKIQRTERGDSAVYLCASSLTPRDRGNTEAFFGQGTRLTVV.

The chain carries TRBV9 and TRBJ2-2; 7 positions agree with TRBD1. There are 16 residues in the CDR3. Germline CDR1 reads SGDLS; CDR2 reads YYNGEE. V was clipped by 1 base and J by 7 bases; unmatched bases: 10. In nucleotides, the CDR3 is TGTGCCAGCAGCGTAAGAGGAACAGGGGACGTCGGGGAGCTGTTTTTT. It specifies CASSVRGTGDVGELFF.

V usage is TRBV7-3 and J usage is TRBJ2-1, with 15 bases identical to TRBD2. CDR3 length: 16 residues. Germline V gives CDR1 SGHTA, CDR2 FQGTGA. The V and J ends lost 7 bases and 9 bases, in that order; junction bases with no gene match: 10. The CDR3 loop is CASTDAGLAGGGEQFF. The CDR3, as DNA: TGTGCCAGCACCGACGCAGGACTAGCGGGAGGGGGTGAGCAGTTCTTC.

The chain combines TRBV5-3 with TRBJ2-3, with a weak D call TRBD1 (6 bases). TRBV5-3 is an open reading frame, and its role is uncertain. Trimming pared 9 bases from V and 4 bases from J, leaving 15 bases between. This CDR3 has 13 residues. The CDR3 reads CAIRQVGSDTQYF. CDR3 DNA sequence: TGTGCCATCAGACAGGTGGGGTCAGATACGCAGTATTTT.

This clone was seen a single time. The rearrangement uses TRBV6-1 and TRBJ1-1; D ambiguous. The CDR3 length is 15 residues. Germline values: CDR1 MNHNS, CDR2 SASEGT. Trimming removed 2 bases from V and 0 bases from J, with 10 bases in between. CDR3 residues: CASSEFGALNTEAFF. The CDR3 DNA is TGTGCCAGCAGTGAATTCGGAGCCCTGAACACTGAAGCTTTCTTT.

The chain employs TRBV19 and TRBJ1-2; 8 bases match TRBD1. The CDR3 runs to 13 residues. V lost 8 bases, J lost 3 bases, and 5 bases stayed unmatched. Per the germline V gene, CDR1 is LNHDA and CDR2 is SQIVND (reference sequence). CDR3 coding DNA: TGTGCCAGTCGGACAGGGACTTACTATGGCTACACCTTC. Translated, it gives CASRTGTYYGYTF.

This chain connects TRBV30 to TRBJ1-3; D gene ambiguous. The germline V gene has CDR1 GTSNPN and CDR2 SVGIG (reference sequence). Trimming pared 4 bases from V and 0 bases from J, leaving 13 bases between. The CDR3 extends over 15 amino acids. CDR3 nucleotide sequence: TGTGCCTGGACCGCCCGGGATTACTCTGGAAACACCATATATTTT. Translating it yields CAWTARDYSGNTIYF. Full variable domain (missing parts from reference TRBV30 and TRBJ1-3): SQTIHQWPATLVQPVGSPLSLECTVEGTSNPNLYWYRQAAGRGLQLLFYSVGIGQISSEVPQNLSASRPQDRQFILSSKKLLLSDSGFYLCAWTARDYSGNTIYFGEGSWLTVV.

The chain has TRBV5-6 and TRBJ2-7, with 8 nucleotides matching TRBD1. Losses at the gene ends were 0 bases for V and 4 bases for J; bases not matched to a gene: 3. The V gene's germline CDR1 is SGHDT and CDR2 YYEEEE. The CDR3 consists of 14 residues. The CDR3 loop is CASSLGTGKYEQYF. In DNA form, the CDR3 reads TGTGCCAGCAGCTTGGGGACAGGGAAATACGAGCAGTACTTC.